Below, 5 T cell receptor beta chains from the same sample are listed, as sequenced in a study of OX40 agonist ivuxolimab in advanced cancers. Sequencing was performed with immunoSEQ multiplex PCR; in TCRdb, only in-frame clones are kept and a portion is missing. This table holds some 50,000 clones, about 88% found once. Here the sequenced sample was CD4+ or CD8+ T cells sorted from blood, taken in a trial of the OX40 agonist ivuxolimab. The receptors were sampled from an adult with an advanced solid tumor such as melanoma, head and neck, liver or kidney cancer.

The DNA of the CDR3 is TGTGCCAGCAGTTTATTTTTAGGGACTAGCGGCCTGTCCCTCTACAATGAGCAGTTCTTC. It encodes CASSLFLGTSGLSLYNEQFF. The V call is TRBV28, the J call TRBJ2-1, with TRBD2 matching 11 bases. The CDR3 has 20 amino acids. J was trimmed by 3 bases and V by 1 base; bases with no gene match: 14. Germline V gives CDR1 MDHEN, CDR2 SYDVKM.

The rearrangement links TRBV27 to TRBJ2-1; possible D gene TRBD2, 6 bases. Between the trimmed V and J ends, which lost 4 bases and 8 bases, there was a span of 12 bases. Germline V gene lookup returns CDR1 MNHEY and CDR2 SMNVEV (reference sequence). The CDR3 spans 13 residues. This chain's CDR3 is CASSYSRGYEQFF. DNA for the CDR3: TGTGCCAGCAGTTACTCGCGGGGTTATGAGCAGTTCTTC.

The V call is TRBV6-5, the J call TRBJ1-5; TRBD1 is a possible D gene (6 bases). The V gene lost 7 bases and the J gene lost 7 bases, with 14 bases spanning the gap. The CDR3 consists of 13 residues. CDR1 is MNHEY, CDR2 SVGAGI, per germline. For the CDR3, the DNA is TGTGCCAGCAAACAGGGTTGGGGACAGCCCCAGCATTTT. This sequence encodes CASKQGWGQPQHF.

V gene TRBV29-1 combines with J gene TRBJ2-5; 11 bases align to TRBD2. The V segment lost 7 bases and the J segment 1 base; nucleotides outside the gene matches: 11. Germline CDR1 reads SQVTM; CDR2 reads ANQGSEA. This CDR3 contains 16 residues. Here the CDR3 DNA reads TGCAGCGCCGACGGACTAGCGGGCTATTTCCAAGAGACCCAGTACTTC. Protein: CSADGLAGYFQETQYF.

The chain has TRBV6-4 and TRBJ2-1; 7 bases are shared with TRBD1. The CDR3 runs to 15 residues. Germline V CDR1 and CDR2: MRHNA, SNTAGT. Trimming cost V 0 bases and J 3 bases; bases outside gene matches: 2. The CDR3 is CASSDSRQGYNEQFF. DNA of the CDR3: TGTGCCAGCAGTGACTCTAGACAGGGCTACAATGAGCAGTTCTTC.